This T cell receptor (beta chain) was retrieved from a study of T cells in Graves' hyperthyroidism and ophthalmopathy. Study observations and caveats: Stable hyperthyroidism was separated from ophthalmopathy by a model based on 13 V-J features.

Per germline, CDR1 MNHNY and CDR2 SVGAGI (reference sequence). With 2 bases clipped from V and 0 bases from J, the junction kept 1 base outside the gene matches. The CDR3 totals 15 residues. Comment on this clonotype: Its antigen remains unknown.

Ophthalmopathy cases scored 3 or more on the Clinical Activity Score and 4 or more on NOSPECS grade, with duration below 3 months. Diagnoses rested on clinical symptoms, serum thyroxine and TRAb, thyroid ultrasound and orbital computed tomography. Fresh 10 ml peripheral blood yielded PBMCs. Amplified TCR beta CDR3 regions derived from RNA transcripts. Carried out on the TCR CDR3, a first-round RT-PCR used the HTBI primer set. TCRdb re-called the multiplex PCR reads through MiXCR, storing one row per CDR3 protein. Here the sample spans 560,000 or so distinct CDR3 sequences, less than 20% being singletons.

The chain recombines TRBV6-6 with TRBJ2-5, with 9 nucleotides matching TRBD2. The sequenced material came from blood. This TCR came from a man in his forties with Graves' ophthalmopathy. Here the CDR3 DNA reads TGTGCCAGCAGTTACGGCGGGGGGGACCAAGAGACCCAGTACTTC. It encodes CASSYGGGDQETQYF.